Following are 16 T cell receptor beta chains from one sample sequenced in a study of T cell responses to AZD1222 COVID-19 vaccine. The table came from immunoSEQ multiplex PCR; TCRdb's copy has only in-frame clones and leaves some out. This table holds 120,000 or so clones, 92% found once. Source: peripheral blood, taken 28 days after the second AZD1222 dose. The receptors here all came from an adult who received the AZD1222 COVID-19 vaccine.

The chain joins TRBV7-9 to TRBJ1-1; tentative D call: TRBD1 (6 bases). V lost 1 base and J lost 5, with 11 bases in between. The CDR3 is 14 residues long. CDR1 and CDR2 (germline): SEHNR, FQNEAQ (reference sequence). CDR3 region: CASSLGTVKTEAFF. CDR3 bases: TGTGCCAGCAGCTTAGGGACAGTTAAGACTGAAGCTTTCTTT.

V gene TRBV5-8 combines with J gene TRBJ2-1; the D gene is possibly TRBD2 (5 bases). The CDR3 loop spans 15 amino acids. In germline, CDR1 is SGHTS, CDR2 YDEGEE. Deletions cut 6 bases from V and 0 bases from J, with 13 bases between. The CDR3 reads CASNLGGFSYNEQFF. In nucleotides, the CDR3 is TGTGCCAGCAACCTAGGAGGTTTCTCCTACAATGAGCAGTTCTTC.

On this clone: This same CDR3 is encoded by further DNA sequences in the sample. The chain employs TRBV7-2 and TRBJ2-7, with D maybe TRBD1 (6 bases). Deletions cut 1 base from V and 2 bases from J, with 12 bases between. Germline assignment: CDR1 SGHTA and CDR2 FQGNSA. This CDR3 is built from 15 residues. The CDR3 loop reads CASSLVGQGTYEQYF. CDR3 bases: TGTGCCAGCAGCTTAGTGGGGCAGGGGACCTACGAGCAGTACTTC.

The rearrangement uses TRBV27 and TRBJ1-4; possible D gene TRBD1, 6 bases. V dropped 3 bases and J dropped 6 bases, with 11 bases sitting between them. Germline-derived CDR1 and CDR2 are MNHEY and SMNVEV (reference sequence). The CDR3 spans 14 residues. The CDR3: CASSFGGADEKLFF. The CDR3 region has the DNA TGTGCCAGCAGTTTCGGGGGGGCGGATGAAAAACTGTTTTTT.

The chain has TRBV7-9 and TRBJ2-7; 10 bases are shared with TRBD1. With 3 bases clipped from V and 5 bases from J, the junction kept 7 bases outside the gene matches. The CDR3 contains 15 residues. Looked up from germline, CDR1 is SEHNR and CDR2 is FQNEAQ (reference sequence). CDR3 DNA: TGTGCCAGCAGCTTGTTGCGGGACAGGGGTCACGAGCAGTACTTC. This translates into CASSLLRDRGHEQYF.

The CDR3 spells CASSFYWDLNTEAFF. CDR3 DNA: TGTGCCAGCAGCTTTTATTGGGACCTCAACACTGAAGCTTTCTTT. The chain has TRBV7-2 and TRBJ1-1; TRBD1 is a possible D gene (5 bases). The CDR3 is 15 residues long. Germline assignment: CDR1 SGHTA and CDR2 FQGNSA. V lost 3 bases and J 2 bases, leaving 13 bases between the germline ends.

The rearrangement uses TRBV5-1 and TRBJ2-5, with 10 bases identical to TRBD2. With V trimmed by 1 base and J by 2 bases, 8 bases remained unmatched. Germline CDR1 is SGHRS and CDR2 is YFSETQ. The CDR3 loop spans 17 amino acids. Here the CDR3 DNA reads TGCGCCAGCAGCTTGATGCCTAGCGGGGGAGAACAAGAGACCCAGTACTTC. Translation gives CASSLMPSGGEQETQYF.

This sequence joins TRBV3-1 (or the pseudogene TRBV3-2) and TRBJ1-2; TRBD1 matches 8 bases. Germline assignment: CDR1 LGHDT and CDR2 YNNKEL (reference sequence). Unmatched junction bases numbered 4, after V lost 4 bases and J lost 3 bases. CDR3 length: 14 amino acids. DNA of the CDR3: TGTGCCAGCAGCCGAGAGACAGGGGACTATGGCTACACCTTC. Translation gives CASSRETGDYGYTF.

In this sample, this clone turned up once. The chain joins TRBV2 to TRBJ1-2; D is unresolved. This CDR3 is built from 13 residues. CDR1 is SNHLY and CDR2 is FYNNEI in the germline V gene. V was shortened by 1 base and J by 8 bases, with 11 bases between the two germline ends. DNA of the CDR3: TGTGCCAGCAGTGAAGACAGTTCGGGAGGCTACACCTTC. Translation: CASSEDSSGGYTF. The full variable domain, in which reference TRBV2 and TRBJ1-2 provide the parts outside the CDR3, is EPEVTQTPSHQVTQMGQEVILRCVPISNHLYFYWYRQILGQKVEFLVSFYNNEISEKSEIFDDQFSVERPDGSNFTLKIRSTKLEDSAMYFCASSEDSSGGYTFGSGTRLTVV.

The chain couples TRBV19 to TRBJ2-7; D is possibly TRBD1 (5 bases). This CDR3 has 11 amino acids. Trimming removed 3 bases from V and 6 bases from J, with 6 bases in between. Germline V gene sequence: CDR1 LNHDA, CDR2 SQIVND (reference sequence). The chain's CDR3 is CASSITGEQYF. DNA of the CDR3: TGTGCCAGTAGTATCACAGGCGAGCAGTACTTC.

The chain couples TRBV7-2 to TRBJ2-7; the D gene is possibly TRBD2 (6 bases). The V end lost 0 bases, the J end lost 4 bases, and 10 bases lay between the germline ends. The germline V gene encodes CDR1 SGHTA and CDR2 FQGNSA. The CDR3 is 14 residues long. The CDR3 region is CASSLARGEYEQYF. The CDR3 DNA reads as TGTGCCAGCAGCTTAGCGCGCGGGGAGTACGAGCAGTACTTC.

The V gene is TRBV7-2, the J gene TRBJ2-7; D assignment may be TRBD1 or TRBD2 (5 bases each). CDR3 length: 16 residues. From germline, CDR1 is SGHTA and CDR2 FQGNSA. Trimming took off 7 bases at V and 5 bases at J, with 24 bases between the two ends. The chain's CDR3 is CASNLRGGTRQNEQYF. The CDR3 bases are TGTGCCAGCAACCTAAGAGGTGGGACGCGGCAGAACGAGCAGTACTTC.

This chain joins TRBV5-1 and TRBJ1-4; D is perhaps TRBD1 (5 bases). Germline V gene sequence: CDR1 SGHRS, CDR2 YFSETQ. The length of the CDR3 is 15 residues. The germline V and J ends were trimmed by 4 bases and 4 bases, with 14 bases remaining between them. The CDR3: CASSDPGRLNEKLFF. The CDR3 nucleotides read TGCGCCAGCAGCGATCCAGGGAGACTTAATGAAAAACTGTTTTTT.

J is TRBJ2-1 and V is TRBV10-3, with a tentative D call TRBD1 (6 bases). Per germline, CDR1 ENHRY and CDR2 SYGVKD. Between the trimmed V and J ends, which lost 5 bases and 3 bases, there was a span of 14 bases. This CDR3 has 15 amino acids. This CDR3 reads CAISSWQGFYNEQFF. CDR3 sequence (DNA): TGTGCCATCAGTTCATGGCAGGGGTTCTACAATGAGCAGTTCTTC.

The CDR3: CASSLGTATQPQHF. The CDR3 DNA reads TGTGCCAGCAGTTTGGGTACAGCAACTCAGCCCCAGCATTTT. This chain uses TRBV27 with TRBJ1-5; D unresolved. V lost 3 bases and J lost 6, with 12 bases in between. The CDR3 extends over 14 amino acids. Germline CDR1 and CDR2: MNHEY and SMNVEV (reference sequence).

For the CDR3, the DNA is TGCGCCAGCAGCCGCGGGACAGGGAATGAAAAACTGTTTTTT. This encodes CASSRGTGNEKLFF. The gene calls are TRBV5-1 and TRBJ1-4; 9 bases agree with TRBD1. Losses at the gene ends were 4 bases for V and 5 bases for J; bases not matched to a gene: 3. The germline gives CDR1 SGHRS, CDR2 YFSETQ. The CDR3 length is 14 residues.